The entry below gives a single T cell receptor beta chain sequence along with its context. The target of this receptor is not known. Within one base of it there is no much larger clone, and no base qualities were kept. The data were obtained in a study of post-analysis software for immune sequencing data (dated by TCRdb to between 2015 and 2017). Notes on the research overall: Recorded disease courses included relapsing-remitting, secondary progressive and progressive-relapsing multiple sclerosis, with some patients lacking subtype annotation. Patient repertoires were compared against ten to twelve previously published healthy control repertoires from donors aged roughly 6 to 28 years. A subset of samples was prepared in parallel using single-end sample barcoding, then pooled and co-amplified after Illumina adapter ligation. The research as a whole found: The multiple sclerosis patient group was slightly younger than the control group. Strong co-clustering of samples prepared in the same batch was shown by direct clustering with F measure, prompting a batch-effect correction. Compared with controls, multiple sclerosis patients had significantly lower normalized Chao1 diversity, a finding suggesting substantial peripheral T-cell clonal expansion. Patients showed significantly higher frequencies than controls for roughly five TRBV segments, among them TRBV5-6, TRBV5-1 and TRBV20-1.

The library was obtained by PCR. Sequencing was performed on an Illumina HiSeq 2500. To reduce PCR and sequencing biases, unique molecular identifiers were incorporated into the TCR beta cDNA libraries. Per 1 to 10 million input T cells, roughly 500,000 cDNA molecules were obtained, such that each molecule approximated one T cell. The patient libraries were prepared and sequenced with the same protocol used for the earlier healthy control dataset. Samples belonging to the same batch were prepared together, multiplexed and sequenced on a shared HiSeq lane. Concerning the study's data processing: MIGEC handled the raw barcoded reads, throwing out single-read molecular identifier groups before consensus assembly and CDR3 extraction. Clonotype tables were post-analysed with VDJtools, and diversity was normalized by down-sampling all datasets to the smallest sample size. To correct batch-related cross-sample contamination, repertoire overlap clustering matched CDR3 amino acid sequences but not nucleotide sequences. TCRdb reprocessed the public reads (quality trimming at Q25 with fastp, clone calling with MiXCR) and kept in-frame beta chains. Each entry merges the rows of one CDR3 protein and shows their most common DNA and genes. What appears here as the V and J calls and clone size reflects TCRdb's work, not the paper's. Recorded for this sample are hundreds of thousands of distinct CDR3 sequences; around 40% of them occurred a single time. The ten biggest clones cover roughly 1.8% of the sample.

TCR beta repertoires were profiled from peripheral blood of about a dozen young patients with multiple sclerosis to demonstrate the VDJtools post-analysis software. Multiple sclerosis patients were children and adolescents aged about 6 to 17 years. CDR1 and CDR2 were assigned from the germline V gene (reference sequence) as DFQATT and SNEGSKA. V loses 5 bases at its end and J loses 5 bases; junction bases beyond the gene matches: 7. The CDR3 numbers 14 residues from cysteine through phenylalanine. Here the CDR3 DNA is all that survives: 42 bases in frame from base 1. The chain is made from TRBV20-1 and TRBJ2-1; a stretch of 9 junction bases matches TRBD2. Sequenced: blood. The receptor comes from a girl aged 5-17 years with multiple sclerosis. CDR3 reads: CSAGGGGDNNEQFF. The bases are TGCAGTGCTGGGGGCGGGGGGGATAACAATGAGCAGTTCTTC.